The clone carrying this T cell receptor (beta chain) has ten or more counts. What it binds is not known. The entry originates in a study of early T cells in non-severe SARS-CoV-2 infection. Trimming shortened V by 0 bases and J by 2 bases, and 10 bases separated the two germline ends. The germline gives CDR1 SGHRS, CDR2 YFSETQ. This CDR3 comprises 15 residues. The TCR library protocol attached unique molecular identifiers to the individual cDNA molecules. TCRdb fed the 5' RACE reads into MiXCR, producing one record per CDR3 protein. The table includes roughly 71,000 distinct CDR3 sequences, roughly an eighth detected once. Broader study findings: Comparison of clonotypes with VDJdb favored anti-spike CD8 responses while missing private and CD4 specificities.

The receptor's source is an adult who was a healthcare worker with PCR-confirmed SARS-CoV-2 infection or an uninfected control (not recorded which). The genes are TRBV5-1 and TRBJ2-3; D is perhaps TRBD2 (5 bases). The source material was whole blood. The CDR3 DNA reads TGCGCCAGCAGCTTGGAACGGACTCCCACAGATACGCAGTATTTT. Translating gives CASSLERTPTDTQYF.